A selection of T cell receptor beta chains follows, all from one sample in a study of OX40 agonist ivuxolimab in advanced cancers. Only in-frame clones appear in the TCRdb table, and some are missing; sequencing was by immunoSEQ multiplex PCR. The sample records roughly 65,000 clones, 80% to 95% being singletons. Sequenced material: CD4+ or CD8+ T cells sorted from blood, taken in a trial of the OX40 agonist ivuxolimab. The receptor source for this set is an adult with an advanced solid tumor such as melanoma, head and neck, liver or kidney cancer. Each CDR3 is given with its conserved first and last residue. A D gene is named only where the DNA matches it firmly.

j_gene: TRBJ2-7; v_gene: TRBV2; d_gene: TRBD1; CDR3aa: CASSPEGAYSYEQYF
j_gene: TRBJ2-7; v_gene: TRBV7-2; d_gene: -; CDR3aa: CASSLAGALSEQYF
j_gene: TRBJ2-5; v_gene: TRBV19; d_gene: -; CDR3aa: CASSTPGRGTQYF
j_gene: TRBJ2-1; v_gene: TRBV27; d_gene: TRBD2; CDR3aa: CASSFRLAGGLRKGTYNEQFF
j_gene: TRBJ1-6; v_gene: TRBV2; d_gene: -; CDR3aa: CASSLPTPSPLHF
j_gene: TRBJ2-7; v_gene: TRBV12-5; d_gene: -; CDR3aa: CASGLSTTYEQYF
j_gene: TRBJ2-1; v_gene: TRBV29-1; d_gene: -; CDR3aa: CSATSSETPYNEQFF
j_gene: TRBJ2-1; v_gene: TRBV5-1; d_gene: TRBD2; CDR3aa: CASSLAGGWKFF
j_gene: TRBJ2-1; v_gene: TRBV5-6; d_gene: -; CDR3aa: CASSFVASGNEQFF
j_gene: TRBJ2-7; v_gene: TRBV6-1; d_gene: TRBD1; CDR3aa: CASSEVGQGSEQYF
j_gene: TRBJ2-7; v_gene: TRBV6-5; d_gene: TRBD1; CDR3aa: CASSYSMRQGGYEQYF
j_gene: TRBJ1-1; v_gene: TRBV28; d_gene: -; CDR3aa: CASSLRGPGTEAFF
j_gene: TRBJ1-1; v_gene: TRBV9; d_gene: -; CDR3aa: CASSVDGMNTEAFF
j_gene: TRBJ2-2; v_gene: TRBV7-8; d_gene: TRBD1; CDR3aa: CASNKMDRGVTGELFF
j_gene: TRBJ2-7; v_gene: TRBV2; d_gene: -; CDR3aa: CATGNRNEQYF
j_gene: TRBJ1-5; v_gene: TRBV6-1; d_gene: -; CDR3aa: CASSEGTKQPQHF
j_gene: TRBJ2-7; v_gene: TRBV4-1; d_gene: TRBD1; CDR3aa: CASSQGTGTEEYF
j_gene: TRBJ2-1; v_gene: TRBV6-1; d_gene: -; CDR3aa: CASRAGQHFF
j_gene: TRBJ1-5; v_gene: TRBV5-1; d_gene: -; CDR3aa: CASSPEGGHQPQHF
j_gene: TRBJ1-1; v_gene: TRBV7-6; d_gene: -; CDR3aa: CASSLLITGGNTEAFF
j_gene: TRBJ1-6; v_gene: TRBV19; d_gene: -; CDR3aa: CASRPGTNNSPLHF
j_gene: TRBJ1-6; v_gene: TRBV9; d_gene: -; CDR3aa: CASSVGSYNSPLHF
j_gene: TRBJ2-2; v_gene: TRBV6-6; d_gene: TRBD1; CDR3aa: CASSYPTGGATGELFF
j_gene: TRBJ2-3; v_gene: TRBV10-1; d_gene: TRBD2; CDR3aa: CASSESRREGHTQYF
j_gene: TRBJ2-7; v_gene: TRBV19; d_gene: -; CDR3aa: CASSIDGTREQYF
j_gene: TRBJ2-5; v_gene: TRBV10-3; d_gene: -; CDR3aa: CAISDFGGTQYF
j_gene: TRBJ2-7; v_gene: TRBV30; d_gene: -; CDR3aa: CAWGSGLVYEQYF
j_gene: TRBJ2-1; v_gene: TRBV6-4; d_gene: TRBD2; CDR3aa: CASSLSGSWNNEQFF
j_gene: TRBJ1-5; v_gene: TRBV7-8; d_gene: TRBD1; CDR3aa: CASSLGTGGPNQPQHF
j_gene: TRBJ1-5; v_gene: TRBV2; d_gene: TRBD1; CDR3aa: CASSKDRGPNQPQHF
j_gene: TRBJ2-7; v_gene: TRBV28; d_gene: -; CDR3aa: CASSLLRPGTYGQYF
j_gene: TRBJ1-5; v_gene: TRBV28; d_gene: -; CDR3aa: CASSLGGPTYNQPQHF
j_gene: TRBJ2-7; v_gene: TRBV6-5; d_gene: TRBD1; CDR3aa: CASSYQGQEHYEQYF
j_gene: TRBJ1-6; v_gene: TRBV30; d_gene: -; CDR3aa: CAWSALTGSSPLHF
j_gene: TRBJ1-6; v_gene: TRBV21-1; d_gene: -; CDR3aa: CASSSPSGVVGSPLHF
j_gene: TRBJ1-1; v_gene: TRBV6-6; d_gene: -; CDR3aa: CASSSALGEAFF
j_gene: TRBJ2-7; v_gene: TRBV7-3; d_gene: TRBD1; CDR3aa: CASSFNAGGSEQYF
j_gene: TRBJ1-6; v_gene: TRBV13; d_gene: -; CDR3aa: CASSLASGLNNSPLHF
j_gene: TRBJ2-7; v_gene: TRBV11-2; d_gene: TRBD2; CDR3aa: CASSLESLAGVSSYEQYF
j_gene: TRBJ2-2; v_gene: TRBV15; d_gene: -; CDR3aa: CATSRDPPGSNTGELFF
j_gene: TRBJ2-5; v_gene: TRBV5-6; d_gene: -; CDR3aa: CASSLVLIGAKPQETQYF
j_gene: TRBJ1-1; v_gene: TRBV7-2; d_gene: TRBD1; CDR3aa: CASSFIAGTGAEAFF